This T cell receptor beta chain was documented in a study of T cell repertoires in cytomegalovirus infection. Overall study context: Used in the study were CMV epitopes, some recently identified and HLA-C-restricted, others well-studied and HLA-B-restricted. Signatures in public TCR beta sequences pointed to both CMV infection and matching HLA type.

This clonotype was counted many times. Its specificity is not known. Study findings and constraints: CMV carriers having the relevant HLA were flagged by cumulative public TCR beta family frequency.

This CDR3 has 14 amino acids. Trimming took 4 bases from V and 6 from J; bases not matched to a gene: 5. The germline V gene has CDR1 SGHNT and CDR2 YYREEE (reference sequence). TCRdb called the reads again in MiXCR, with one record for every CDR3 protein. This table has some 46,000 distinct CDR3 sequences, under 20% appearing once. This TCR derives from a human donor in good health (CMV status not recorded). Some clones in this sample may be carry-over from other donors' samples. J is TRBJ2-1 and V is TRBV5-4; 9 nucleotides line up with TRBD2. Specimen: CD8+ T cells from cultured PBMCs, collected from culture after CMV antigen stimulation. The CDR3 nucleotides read TGTGCCAGCAGCCCTTGGACTAGCGTCAATGAGCAGTTCTTC. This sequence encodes CASSPWTSVNEQFF.